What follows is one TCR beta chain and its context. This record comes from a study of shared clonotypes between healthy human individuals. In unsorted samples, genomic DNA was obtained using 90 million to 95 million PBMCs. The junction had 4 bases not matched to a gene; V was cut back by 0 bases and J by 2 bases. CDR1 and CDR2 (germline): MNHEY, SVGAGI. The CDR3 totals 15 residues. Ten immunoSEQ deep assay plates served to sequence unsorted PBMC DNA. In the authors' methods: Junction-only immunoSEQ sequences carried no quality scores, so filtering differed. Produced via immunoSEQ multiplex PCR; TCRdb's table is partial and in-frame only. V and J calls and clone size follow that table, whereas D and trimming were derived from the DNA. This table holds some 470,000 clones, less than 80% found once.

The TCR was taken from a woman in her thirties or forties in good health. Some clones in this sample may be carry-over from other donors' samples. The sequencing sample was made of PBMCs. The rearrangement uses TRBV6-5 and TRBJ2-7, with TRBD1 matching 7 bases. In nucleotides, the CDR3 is TGTGCCAGCAGTTACTCGCCGACAGGGACCTACGAGCAGTACTTC. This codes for CASSYSPTGTYEQYF.